This entry lists 21 T cell receptor beta chains sequenced from one sample in a study of CD8+CD57+ T cells in acquired aplastic anemia. Patients who underwent sequencing had shown CD8+CD57+ cell expansion by flow cytometry. Both TCR beta VDJ combination and CDR3 sequence profiling were carried out. Genomic DNA was the template for this profiling. TCRdb itself ran the reads through MiXCR, one entry per CDR3 protein. The sample carries more than 95,000 distinct CDR3 sequences, almost 40% recorded once. Sequencing input: sorted CD4+, CD8+, or CD8+CD57+ T cells (not recorded which) from PBMCs. Receptors were obtained from a human donor with aplastic anemia.

The sample holds a few counts of this clonotype. The chain couples TRBV12-3 or TRBV12-4 to TRBJ1-3; D is ambiguous. This CDR3 is 13 amino acids long. CDR3 in DNA: TGTGCTAGCGAGCAGTCCTCTGGAAACACCATATATTTT. Residues: CASEQSSGNTIYF.

This clonotype was recorded a few times. The V and J genes are TRBV11-2 and TRBJ1-1, with D tentatively TRBD1 (6 bases). There are 12 residues in the CDR3. The germline V gene encodes CDR1 SGHAT and CDR2 FQNNGV. Trimming removed 5 bases at V and 8 bases at J, with 12 bases between. The CDR3 DNA reads TGTGCCAGCAGCCAGGGGCCCCGGGAAGCTTTCTTT. It encodes CASSQGPREAFF.

The table lists this clonotype with many counts. V is TRBV7-2 and J is TRBJ1-1; D not resolved. Germline loops: CDR1 SGHTA, CDR2 FQGNSA. Trimming shortened V by 5 bases and J by 4 bases, and 11 bases separated the two germline ends. CDR3 size: 13 residues. The CDR3 is CASSEVGSTEAFF. Written as DNA, the CDR3 is TGTGCCAGCAGCGAAGTTGGGTCCACTGAAGCTTTCTTT.

This clonotype has ten or more counts. The chain employs TRBV12-3 or TRBV12-4 and TRBJ2-3, with D possibly TRBD1 on 5 matching bases. Trimming removed 5 bases at V and 2 bases at J, with 14 bases between. This CDR3 spans 15 amino acids. The CDR3 spells CASSTFNRPTDTQYF. DNA for the CDR3: TGTGCCAGCAGTACCTTTAACAGGCCCACAGATACGCAGTATTTT.

DNA of the CDR3: TGTGCCAGCAGCCAAGGGGGCTTTAATGAAAAACTGTTTTTT. Encoded protein: CASSQGGFNEKLFF. This sequence joins TRBV3-1 and TRBJ1-4, with D perhaps matching TRBD1 (5 bases). This CDR3 region has 14 residues. Germline V gene data show CDR1 as LGHDT and CDR2 as YNNKEL (reference sequence). V was cut by 1 base and J by 4 bases, with 7 bases left in between.

The chain joins TRBV5-4 to TRBJ1-6, with unresolved D. The V gene lost 0 bases and the J gene lost 9 bases, with 19 bases spanning the gap. Germline V gene data show CDR1 as SGHNT and CDR2 as YYREEE (reference sequence). The CDR3 sequence is 17 residues long. CDR3 in DNA: TGTGCCAGCAGCTTGGCCCTTCCGTCAGGTACAAGTTCACCCCTCCACTTT. It translates to CASSLALPSGTSSPLHF.

Of note for this clonotype: This may be a read error, as it is one base from a much larger clone. The gene calls are TRBV10-3 and TRBJ2-3, with 8 bases aligning to TRBD2. Germline V CDR1 and CDR2: ENHRY, SYGVKD. The CDR3 length is 14 residues. The ends lost 10 bases at V and 5 bases at J; junction bases unmatched: 11. CDR3 nucleotides: TGTGCCAGCAGAGACGGGGGGGCGAGAGATACGCAGTATTTT. Translating gives CASRDGGARDTQYF.

CDR3 protein: CASSFGPDGELFF. The CDR3 nucleotides read TGTGCCAGCAGTTTCGGCCCCGACGGGGAGCTGTTTTTT. The rearrangement uses TRBV12-3 or TRBV12-4 and TRBJ2-2; D remains unclear. This CDR3 has 13 amino acids. The germline V and J ends were trimmed by 3 bases and 7 bases, with 9 bases remaining between them.

A remark on this clonotype: One end of the junction varies from germline; a read error may be responsible. V usage is TRBV5-1 and J usage is TRBJ2-6; perhaps TRBD2 as D (6 bases). The germline CDR1 and CDR2 sequences are SGHRS and YFSETQ. This CDR3 has 16 amino acids. CDR3 DNA: TGCGCCAGCAGCTTGGGGGGGGACTCCGGGGCCAACGACCTGACTTTC. Amino acid sequence: CASSLGGDSGANDLTF.

At least ten counts were recorded for this clonotype. The chain joins TRBV5-1 to TRBJ1-4; no definite D call. This CDR3 region has 14 residues. The V gene lost 10 bases and the J gene lost 2 bases, with 15 bases spanning the gap. CDR1 and CDR2 from the germline V gene are SGHRS and YFSETQ. The CDR3 spells CASKSGSTNEKLFF. The DNA for the CDR3 is TGCGCCTCAAAATCAGGCAGTACTAATGAAAAACTGTTTTTT.

With respect to this clonotype: A much larger clonotype is one base distant, so this may be a read error. The chain has TRBV20-1 and TRBJ1-1, with a possible D match to TRBD1 (6 bases). With 1 base removed from V and 1 base from J, the gap between germline ends came to 19 bases. CDR3 size: 17 residues. Germline lookup yields CDR1 DFQATT and CDR2 SNEGSKA (reference sequence). CDR3 protein: CSARVRGGVATNTEAFF. The CDR3 DNA is TGCAGTGCTAGAGTACGGGGGGGCGTGGCCACGAACACTGAAGCTTTCTTT.

On this clonotype itself: This may arise from a read error, as a much more abundant clone is one base away. The conserved phenylalanine or tryptophan is not found at the CDR3 terminus, so this likely reflects a read error. The V call is TRBV20-1, the J call TRBJ2-7; TRBD1 might be the D (6 bases). This CDR3 has 12 amino acids. The ends were cut back, 3 bases at V and 2 bases at J, with 8 bases in the middle. Germline loops: CDR1 DFQATT, CDR2 SNEGSKA (reference sequence). The CDR3 protein is CSASPGAYEQYL. The CDR3 region has the DNA TGCAGTGCTAGTCCAGGGGCCTACGAGCAGTACCTC.

Notes on this clonotype: A read error may be the cause here, since a much bigger clone is one base away. The rearrangement links TRBV7-2 to TRBJ1-6; D is unclear. V shed 4 bases and J shed 9 bases, with 13 bases lying between them. The CDR3 extends over 14 amino acids. Germline CDR1 reads SGHTA; CDR2 reads FQGNSA. The CDR3 DNA reads as TGTGCCAGCAGCTCGGCGCCGGACGGTTCACCCCTCCACTTT. Protein sequence: CASSSAPDGSPLHF.

V and J are TRBV2 and TRBJ1-5; no firm D call. The length of the CDR3 is 13 residues. V shed 7 bases and J shed 1 base, with 8 bases lying between them. The V gene's germline CDR1 is SNHLY and CDR2 FYNNEI. This CDR3 reads CASMVGSNQPQHF. The CDR3 DNA reads as TGTGCCAGCATGGTAGGGAGCAATCAGCCCCAGCATTTT.

Ten or more counts support this clonotype. This CDR3 reads CASSQPQANSPLHF. The CDR3 coding sequence is TGTGCCAGCAGTCAACCACAGGCTAATTCACCCCTCCACTTT. The chain is built from TRBV6-1 and TRBJ1-6, with a possible D match to TRBD1 (5 bases). Germline CDR1 MNHNS, CDR2 SASEGT. CDR3 length: 14 amino acids. Trimming cost V 5 bases and J 6 bases, with 11 bases left between them.

The rearrangement joins TRBV29-1 to TRBJ1-1, with 9 nucleotides matching TRBD1. Trimming cost V 4 bases and J 1 base; bases outside gene matches: 13. The CDR3 covers 17 residues. The V gene's germline CDR1 is SQVTM and CDR2 ANQGSEA. CDR3 in DNA: TGCAGCGTTGTCCCGGGACAGGGCGGGTGGAGGAACACTGAAGCTTTCTTT. This gives the protein CSVVPGQGGWRNTEAFF.

The chain uses TRBV7-8 and TRBJ2-7, with D possibly being TRBD2 (6 bases). The CDR3 runs 15 residues. Trimming cost V 1 base and J 7 bases, with 17 bases left between them. CDR1 is SGHVS, CDR2 FQNEAQ, per germline. CDR3 nucleotide sequence: TGTGCCAGCAGCTTAGGGACCTTTCGGCGGGGTGAGCAGTACGTC. It codes for CASSLGTFRRGEQYV.

This clonotype was observed at least ten times. The chain joins TRBV20-1 to TRBJ1-1; D gene uncertain. The germline V gene encodes CDR1 DFQATT and CDR2 SNEGSKA (reference sequence). The CDR3 has 12 amino acids. The V end lost 1 base, the J end lost 1 base, and 4 bases lay between the germline ends. The CDR3 reads CSARVGNTEAFF. The DNA of the CDR3 is TGCAGTGCTAGAGTAGGGAACACTGAAGCTTTCTTT.

This clonotype has ten or more counts. The genes are TRBV7-2 and TRBJ1-1; D uncertain. Trimming pared 2 bases from V and 7 bases from J, leaving 5 bases between. The CDR3 totals 11 residues. CDR1 SGHTA and CDR2 FQGNSA come from the germline V gene. CDR3: CASSLTLEAFF. In DNA, the CDR3 is TGTGCCAGCAGCTTAACACTTGAAGCTTTCTTT.

This clonotype was found many times. The chain couples TRBV4-1 to TRBJ2-5; D assignment may be TRBD1 or TRBD2 (5 bases each). The ends were cut back, 5 bases at V and 3 bases at J, with 16 bases in the middle. Germline CDR1 is MGHRA and CDR2 is YSYEKL. The CDR3 covers 15 residues. This CDR3 reads CASSLRGVGEETQYF. The CDR3 DNA sequence: TGCGCCAGCAGCTTACGAGGGGTTGGGGAAGAGACCCAGTACTTC.

This clonotype was seen ten or more times. The chain joins TRBV11-2 to TRBJ1-2; D not certain. Germline CDR1 SGHAT, CDR2 FQNNGV. The ends were cut back, 4 bases at V and 8 bases at J, with 17 bases in the middle. The CDR3 totals 14 residues. In DNA form, the CDR3 reads TGTGCCAGCAGCTCCAGGTCAGGACTTGGCGGCTACACCTTC. It specifies CASSSRSGLGGYTF.